This is a list of T cell receptor beta chains from one sample in a study of CD8+CD57+ T cells in acquired aplastic anemia. One entry per CDR3 protein, called by TCRdb with MiXCR from the reads. The table shows about 180,000 distinct CDR3 sequences, with about 47% occurring only once. The sequenced sample consisted of sorted CD4+, CD8+, or CD8+CD57+ T cells (not recorded which) from PBMCs. These receptors all stem from a human donor in good health. Each CDR3 is given with its conserved first and last residue. The D gene is left open where the match is weak. Rows give clone size only sometimes, using once, few, many, or a class for an expanded clone.

v_call,j_call,d_call,clone_size,cdr3_nt,cdr3_aa
TRBV24-1,TRBJ2-2,NA,few,TGTGCCACCAGTGATTCGGGGGCAACCGGGGAGCTGTTTTTT,CATSDSGATGELFF
TRBV29-1,TRBJ2-7,TRBD2,many,TGCAGCGGGACTAGCGGGACCTCCTACGAGCAGTACTTC,CSGTSGTSYEQYF
TRBV9,TRBJ2-3,TRBD1,many,TGTGCCAGCAGCGTAGAACAGGGGTTGACAGATACGCAGTATTTT,CASSVEQGLTDTQYF
TRBV10-3,TRBJ2-7,TRBD1,few,TGTGCCATCAGTGGGTCACAGGGGGCCTACGAGCAGTACTTC,CAISGSQGAYEQYF
TRBV28,TRBJ1-5,NA,NA,TGTGCCCTCCAGGGAAGCAATCAGCCCCAGCATTTT,CALQGSNQPQHF
TRBV15,TRBJ2-7,NA,NA,TGTGCCACCAGCACCCATGACCCCGACAGCTCCTACGAGCAGTACTTC,CATSTHDPDSSYEQYF
TRBV6-5,TRBJ2-5,NA,many,TGTGCCAGCAGTTACAGGGGACAAGAGACCCAGTACTTC,CASSYRGQETQYF
TRBV12-3/TRBV12-4,TRBJ2-4,NA,few,TGTGCCAGCAGTTTTTCTCTAGCCAAAAACATTCAGTACTTC,CASSFSLAKNIQYF
TRBV29-1,TRBJ2-7,NA,NA,TGCAGCGCGGAAGGGGATCGTTACGAGCAGTACTTC,CSAEGDRYEQYF
TRBV11-2,TRBJ1-6,NA,NA,TGTGCCAGCAGCTATAGGGGGGCAGGTTCAGGGTCACCCCTCCACTTT,CASSYRGAGSGSPLHF
TRBV15,TRBJ2-5,NA,once,TGTGCCACCAGCAGAGATCGGGCTCAAGAGACCGAGCACTTC,CATSRDRAQETEHF
TRBV7-9,TRBJ2-1,TRBD2,NA,TGTGCCAGCAGCTTACCGGGGGGCTCCTACAATGAGCAGTTCTTC,CASSLPGGSYNEQFF
TRBV20-1,TRBJ1-1,TRBD1,NA,TGCAGTGTCCTGCCCGGGACAGGGGGCGCGGGTACTGAAGCTTTCTTT,CSVLPGTGGAGTEAFF
TRBV29-1,TRBJ2-3,TRBD2,NA,TGCAGCGTCCGACTAGCGGGGGGCACAGATACGCAGTATTTT,CSVRLAGGTDTQYF
TRBV10-3,TRBJ2-1,NA,NA,TGTGCCATCAGTGCTGGCGGTGGCGCCTCCTACAATGAGCAGTTCTTC,CAISAGGGASYNEQFF
TRBV25-1,TRBJ2-1,NA,NA,TGTGCCAGCACCCACCAGACACACAACAATGAGCAGTTCTTC,CASTHQTHNNEQFF
TRBV9,TRBJ2-7,TRBD2,NA,TGTGCCAGCGGAAAAGCGGGAGGAAAAGGCGAGCAGTACTTC,CASGKAGGKGEQYF
TRBV15,TRBJ2-5,NA,many,TGTGCCACCAGGGCAGGGGGGGTCAAGACCCAGTACTTC,CATRAGGVKTQYF
TRBV2,TRBJ1-1,TRBD1,NA,TGTGCCAGCAGTTTGACCCAGGGGGGGGACACTGAAGCTTTCTTT,CASSLTQGGDTEAFF
TRBV25-1,TRBJ1-1,NA,few,TGTGCCAGCAGTGACGACAGATTCTACACTGAAGCTTTCTTT,CASSDDRFYTEAFF
TRBV20-1,TRBJ2-7,TRBD2,NA,TGCAGTCCCCGCGGGACTAGCGGCTCCTACGAGCAGTACTTC,CSPRGTSGSYEQYF
TRBV6-1,TRBJ2-7,NA,many,TGTGCCAGCAGTGAAGGAGGGGCAGGGGTCTGGCAGCAGTACTTC,CASSEGGAGVWQQYF
TRBV6-4,TRBJ1-2,NA,NA,TGTGCCAGCTTTACGCCTTCACTGGGCTACACCTTC,CASFTPSLGYTF
TRBV10-3,TRBJ2-3,TRBD1,many,TGTGCCATCAGTGAGTCTCTCGGGACAGGGACAGGACTGCACGCAGATACGCAGTATTTT,CAISESLGTGTGLHADTQYF
TRBV7-9,TRBJ1-1,NA,many,TGTGCCAGCAGCTTAGAGGTCGACAACACTGAAGCTTTCTTT,CASSLEVDNTEAFF
TRBV7-9,TRBJ2-5,TRBD1,NA,TGTGCCAGCAAATCCTTGGACAGGGTGAAAGAGACCCAGTACTTC,CASKSLDRVKETQYF
TRBV7-2,TRBJ1-6,TRBD1,NA,TGTGCCAGCACCCGGGACAGGGGGACCCCGGCCCACTTT,CASTRDRGTPAHF
TRBV14,TRBJ1-6,TRBD1,few,TGTGCCAGCAGCCAAGAGCGCAGCCTTGGGGGACAGGGAGTCGGGGATAATTCACCCCTCCACTTT,CASSQERSLGGQGVGDNSPLHF
TRBV2,TRBJ2-7,TRBD2,NA,TGTGCTTCAACTAGCGGAACTTACGAGCAGTACTTC,CASTSGTYEQYF
TRBV7-9,TRBJ2-1,NA,many,TGTGCCAGCAGCTTAACCGGGAGTGAGCAGTTCTTC,CASSLTGSEQFF
TRBV5-6,TRBJ1-2,TRBD1,many,TGTGCCAGCAGCTCCGGGACAGGGTCCGACTATGGCTACACCTTC,CASSSGTGSDYGYTF
TRBV12-3/TRBV12-4,TRBJ2-3,NA,many,TGTGCCAGCAGTCCTTCGCGGGATACGCAGTATTTT,CASSPSRDTQYF
TRBV7-6,TRBJ2-5,NA,few,TGTGCCAGCAGCTTTCGGGACCAAGAGACCCAGTACTTC,CASSFRDQETQYF
TRBV11-2,TRBJ2-5,NA,many,TGTGCCAGCAGCTTATTTGGGGGACCCTTAGAGACCCAGTACTTC,CASSLFGGPLETQYF
TRBV24-1,TRBJ1-1,NA,NA,TGTGCCACCAGACGGGGCGAGTCGGAAGCTTTCTTT,CATRRGESEAFF
TRBV6-5,TRBJ2-7,NA,NA,TGTGCCAGCAGCTACGACGACCCGCACTCCTACGAGCAGTACTTC,CASSYDDPHSYEQYF
TRBV5-4,TRBJ1-1,NA,NA,TGTGCCAGCAGCGTCCCACAGGGAGGTGGGACTGAAGCTTTCTTT,CASSVPQGGGTEAFF